The source of this T cell receptor (beta chain) is a study of shared clonotypes between healthy human individuals. Sequencing was at deep level. Per the study methods: ImmunoSEQ gave junction-only sequences without quality scores, so filtering differed. The protocol was immunoSEQ multiplex PCR, while the TCRdb copy is restricted to in-frame clones and leaves out a portion. Clone size and V and J calls were adopted from that table, with D and trimming inferred from the DNA. The table shows a few million clones, with around 95% occurring only once. Study-level points and caveats: Incompleteness in sorted-subset sequencing, despite large depth, was shown by rarefaction. Donor scarcity curtailed the genetic and exposure-history diversity represented herein.

Of note for this clone: No antigen is known for it.

Trimming removed 4 bases from V and 12 bases from J, with 16 bases in between. Per the germline V gene, CDR1 is SGHTA and CDR2 is FQGNSA. This CDR3 spans 14 amino acids. The chain combines TRBV7-2 with TRBJ1-6; TRBD1 is a possible D gene (5 bases). The TCR originated in a man in his late teens or twenties in good health. Source material: naive CD4+ T cells sorted from blood. Subset specified: CD45RA+ positively selected. The CDR3 loop is CASSSTRQMGPLHF. The CDR3 DNA follows: TGTGCCAGCAGCTCGACAAGACAGATGGGACCCCTCCACTTT.